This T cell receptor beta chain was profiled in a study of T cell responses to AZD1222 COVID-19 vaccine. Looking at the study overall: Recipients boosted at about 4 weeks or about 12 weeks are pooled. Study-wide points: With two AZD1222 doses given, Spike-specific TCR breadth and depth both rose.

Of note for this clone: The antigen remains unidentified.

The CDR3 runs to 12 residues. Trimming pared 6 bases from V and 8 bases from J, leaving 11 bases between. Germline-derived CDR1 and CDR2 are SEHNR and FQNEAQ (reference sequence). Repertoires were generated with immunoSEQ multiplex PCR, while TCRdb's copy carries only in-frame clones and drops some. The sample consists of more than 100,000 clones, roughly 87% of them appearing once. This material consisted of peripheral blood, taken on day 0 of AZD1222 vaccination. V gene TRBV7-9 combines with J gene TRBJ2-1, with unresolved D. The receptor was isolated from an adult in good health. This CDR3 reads CASSRRWDEQFF. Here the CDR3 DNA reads TGTGCCAGCAGTCGACGGTGGGATGAGCAGTTCTTC.